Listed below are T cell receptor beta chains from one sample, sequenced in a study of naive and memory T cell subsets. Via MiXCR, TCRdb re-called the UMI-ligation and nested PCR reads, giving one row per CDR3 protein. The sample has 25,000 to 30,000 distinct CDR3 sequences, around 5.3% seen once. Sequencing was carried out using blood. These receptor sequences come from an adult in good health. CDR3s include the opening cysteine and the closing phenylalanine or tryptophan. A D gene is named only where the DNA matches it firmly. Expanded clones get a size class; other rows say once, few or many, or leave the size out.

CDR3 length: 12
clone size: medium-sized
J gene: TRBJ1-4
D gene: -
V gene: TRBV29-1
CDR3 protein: CSVEQGNEKLFF
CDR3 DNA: TGCAGCGTTGAACAGGGGAATGAAAAACTGTTTTTT

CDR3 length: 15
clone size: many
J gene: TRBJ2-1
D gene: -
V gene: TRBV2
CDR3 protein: CASSLLARTSNEQFF
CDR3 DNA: TGTGCCAGCAGCCTTCTAGCGCGGACAAGCAATGAGCAGTTCTTC

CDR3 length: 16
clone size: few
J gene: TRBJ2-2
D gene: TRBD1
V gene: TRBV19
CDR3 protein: CASTTIGQGNTGELFF
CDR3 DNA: TGTGCCAGTACCACTATCGGACAGGGGAACACCGGGGAGCTGTTTTTT

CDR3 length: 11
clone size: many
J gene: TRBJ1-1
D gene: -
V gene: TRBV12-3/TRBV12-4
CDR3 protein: CASSSNTEAFF
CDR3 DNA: TGTGCCAGCAGTTCGAACACTGAAGCTTTCTTT

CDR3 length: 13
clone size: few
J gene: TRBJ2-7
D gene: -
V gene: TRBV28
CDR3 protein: CASSLEGPYEQYF
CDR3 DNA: TGTGCCAGCAGTTTAGAGGGGCCGTACGAGCAGTACTTC

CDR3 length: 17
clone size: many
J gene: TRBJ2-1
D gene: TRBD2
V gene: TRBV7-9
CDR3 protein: CASSSSPAASGRAKQFF
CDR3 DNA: TGTGCCAGCAGCTCTTCCCCTGCGGCTAGCGGGAGGGCGAAGCAGTTCTTC

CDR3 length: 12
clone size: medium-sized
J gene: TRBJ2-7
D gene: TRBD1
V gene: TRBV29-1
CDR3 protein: CSVPGTGVEQYF
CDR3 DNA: TGCAGCGTTCCCGGGACAGGGGTCGAGCAGTACTTC

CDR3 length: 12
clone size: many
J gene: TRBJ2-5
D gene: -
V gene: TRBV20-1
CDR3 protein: CSARAVKETQYF
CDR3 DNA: TGCAGTGCTAGAGCAGTCAAAGAGACCCAGTACTTC

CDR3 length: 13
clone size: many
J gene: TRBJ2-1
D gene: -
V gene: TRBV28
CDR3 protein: CASRGTAYNEQFF
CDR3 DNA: TGTGCCAGCCGGGGGACCGCGTACAATGAGCAGTTCTTC

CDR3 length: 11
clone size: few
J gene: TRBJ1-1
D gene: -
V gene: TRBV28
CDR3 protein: CASSLGSEAFF
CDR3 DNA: TGTGCCAGCAGTTTAGGGAGTGAAGCTTTCTTT

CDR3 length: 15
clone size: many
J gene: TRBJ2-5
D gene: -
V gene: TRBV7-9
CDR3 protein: CASSLAARDEETQYF
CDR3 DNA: TGTGCCAGCAGCTTAGCGGCGCGGGATGAAGAGACCCAGTACTTC

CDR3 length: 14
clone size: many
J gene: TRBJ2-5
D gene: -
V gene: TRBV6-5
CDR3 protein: CASSYRLSQETQYF
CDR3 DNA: TGTGCCAGCAGTTACAGGCTGTCCCAAGAGACCCAGTACTTC

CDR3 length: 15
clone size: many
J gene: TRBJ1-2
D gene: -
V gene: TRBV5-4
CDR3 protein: CASSLAGSDVYGYTF
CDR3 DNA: TGTGCCAGCAGCTTGGCAGGCTCGGACGTCTATGGCTACACCTTC

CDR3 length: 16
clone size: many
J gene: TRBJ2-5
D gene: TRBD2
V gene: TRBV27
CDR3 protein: CASSPGLAGHQETQYF
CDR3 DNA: TGTGCCAGCAGTCCCGGACTAGCGGGGCACCAAGAGACCCAGTACTTC

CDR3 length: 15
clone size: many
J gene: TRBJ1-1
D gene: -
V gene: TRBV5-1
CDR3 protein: CASSPEAGANTEAFF
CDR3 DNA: TGCGCCAGCAGCCCGGAAGCGGGGGCGAACACTGAAGCTTTCTTT

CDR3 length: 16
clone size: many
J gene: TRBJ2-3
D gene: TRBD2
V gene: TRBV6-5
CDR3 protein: CASSSGLAGSTDTQYF
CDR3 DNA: TGTGCCAGCAGTTCCGGACTAGCGGGGAGCACAGATACGCAGTATTTT

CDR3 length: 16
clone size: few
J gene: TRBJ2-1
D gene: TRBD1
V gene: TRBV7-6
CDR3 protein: CASSLGYGTGSNEQFF
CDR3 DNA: TGTGCCAGCAGCTTAGGGTACGGGACAGGGTCGAATGAGCAGTTCTTC

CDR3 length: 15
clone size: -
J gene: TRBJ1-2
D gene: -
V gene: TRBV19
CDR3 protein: CASSIGGWNNYGDTF
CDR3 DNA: TGTGCCAGTAGTATCGGCGGATGGAATAACTATGGCGACACCTTC

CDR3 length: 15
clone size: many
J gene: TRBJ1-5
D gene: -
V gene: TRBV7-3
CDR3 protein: CASNNPRQDDQPQHF
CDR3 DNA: TGTGCCAGCAACAACCCGAGACAGGACGATCAGCCCCAGCATTTT

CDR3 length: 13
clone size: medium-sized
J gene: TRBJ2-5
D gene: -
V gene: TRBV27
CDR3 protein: CASSFSRGETQYF
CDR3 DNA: TGTGCCAGCAGTTTCAGCAGGGGAGAGACCCAGTACTTC

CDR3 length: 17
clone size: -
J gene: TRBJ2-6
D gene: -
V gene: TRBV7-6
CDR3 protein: CASSLGGGESGANVLTF
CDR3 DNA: TGTGCCAGCAGCTTAGGAGGGGGGGAGTCTGGGGCCAACGTCCTGACTTTC

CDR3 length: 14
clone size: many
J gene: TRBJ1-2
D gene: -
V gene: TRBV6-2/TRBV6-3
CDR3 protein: CASSYSKSGTGYTF
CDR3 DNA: TGTGCCAGCAGTTACTCGAAATCGGGTACCGGCTACACCTTC

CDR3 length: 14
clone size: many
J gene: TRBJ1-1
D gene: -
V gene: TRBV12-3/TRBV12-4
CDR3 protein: CASSLAAPNTEAFF
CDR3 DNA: TGTGCCAGCAGTTTAGCGGCCCCGAACACTGAAGCTTTCTTT

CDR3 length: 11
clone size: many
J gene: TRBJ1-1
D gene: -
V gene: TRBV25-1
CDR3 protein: CASSELNLAFF
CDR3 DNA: TGTGCCAGCAGTGAATTAAATTTGGCTTTCTTT

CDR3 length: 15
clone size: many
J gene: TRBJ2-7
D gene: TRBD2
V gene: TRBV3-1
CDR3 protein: CASSLGGGLADEQYF
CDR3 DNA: TGTGCCAGCAGCCTCGGAGGAGGACTAGCGGACGAGCAGTACTTC

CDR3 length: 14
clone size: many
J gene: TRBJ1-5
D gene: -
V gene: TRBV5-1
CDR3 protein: CASSWSQGPQPQHF
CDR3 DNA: TGCGCCAGCAGCTGGTCGCAGGGGCCTCAGCCCCAGCATTTT

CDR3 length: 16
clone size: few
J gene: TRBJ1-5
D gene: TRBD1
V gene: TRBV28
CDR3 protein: CASSFPGQEINQPQHF
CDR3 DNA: TGTGCCAGCAGTTTTCCGGGACAGGAGATCAATCAGCCCCAGCATTTT

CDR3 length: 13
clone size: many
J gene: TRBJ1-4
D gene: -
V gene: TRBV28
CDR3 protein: CASSSQWGALNLF
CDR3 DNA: TGTGCCAGCAGTTCCCAATGGGGGGCTTTGAATCTCTTT

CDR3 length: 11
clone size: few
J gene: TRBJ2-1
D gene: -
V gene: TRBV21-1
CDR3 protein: CASSKGLRLFF
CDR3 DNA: TGTGCCAGCAGCAAAGGACTGAGGCTGTTCTTC

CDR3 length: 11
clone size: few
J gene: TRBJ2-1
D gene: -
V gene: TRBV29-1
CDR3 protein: CSVGYFGEQFF
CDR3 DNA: TGCAGCGTTGGATATTTCGGTGAGCAGTTCTTC

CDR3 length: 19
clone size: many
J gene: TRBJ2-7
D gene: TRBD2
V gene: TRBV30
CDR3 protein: CAWSVPASGRSQSSYEQYF
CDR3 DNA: TGTGCCTGGAGTGTACCCGCTAGCGGGAGGTCCCAAAGCTCCTACGAGCAGTACTTC

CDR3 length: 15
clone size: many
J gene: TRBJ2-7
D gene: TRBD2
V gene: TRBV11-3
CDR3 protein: CASSLMAGGNYEQYF
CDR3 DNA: TGTGCCAGCAGCTTAATGGCCGGGGGGAACTACGAGCAGTACTTC

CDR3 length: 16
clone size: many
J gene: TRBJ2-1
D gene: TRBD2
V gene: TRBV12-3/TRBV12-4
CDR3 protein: CASSFGLAGPQNEQFF
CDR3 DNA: TGTGCCAGCAGTTTTGGACTAGCGGGACCCCAAAATGAGCAGTTCTTC

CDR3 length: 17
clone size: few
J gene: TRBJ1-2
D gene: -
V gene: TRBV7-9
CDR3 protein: CASSLWGMGQGNYGYTF
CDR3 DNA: TGTGCCAGCAGCTTATGGGGTATGGGCCAGGGAAACTATGGCTACACCTTC

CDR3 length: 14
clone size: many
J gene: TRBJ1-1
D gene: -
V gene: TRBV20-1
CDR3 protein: CSARSGAMNTEAFF
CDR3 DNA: TGCAGTGCTAGAAGTGGGGCGATGAACACTGAAGCTTTCTTT

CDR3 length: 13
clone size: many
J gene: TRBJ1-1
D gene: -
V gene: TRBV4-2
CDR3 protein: CASSPLRGTEAFF
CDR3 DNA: TGTGCCAGCAGCCCCCTGAGGGGCACTGAAGCTTTCTTT

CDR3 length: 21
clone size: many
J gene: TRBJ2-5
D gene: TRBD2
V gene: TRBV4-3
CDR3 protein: CASSQDQLPGLGLAGAETQYF
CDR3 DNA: TGCGCCAGCAGCCAAGACCAACTCCCTGGCCTGGGACTAGCGGGAGCAGAGACCCAGTACTTC